The 8 T cell receptor beta chains below come from one sample, sequenced in a study of blood T cell repertoires in COVID-19. The data were produced by immunoSEQ multiplex PCR, yet TCRdb's version contains in-frame clones alone and is incomplete. The profile shows about 200,000 clones, 81% of them singletons. The sample was peripheral blood. Source of these receptors: a woman older than 75 with acute or convalescent COVID-19.

The genes are TRBV6-2 or TRBV6-3 and TRBJ2-7, with 15 bases identical to TRBD2. The V and J ends lost 6 bases and 3 bases, in that order; junction bases with no gene match: 9. The CDR3 loop spans 17 amino acids. Germline assignment: CDR1 MNHEY and CDR2 SVGEGT. The DNA of the CDR3 is TGTGCCAGCAGCCACGGACTAGCGGGGGGGCTTCACTACGAGCAGTACTTC. Amino acids: CASSHGLAGGLHYEQYF.

The rearrangement joins TRBV7-2 to TRBJ2-1, with TRBD1 identical over 9 bases. The J segment lost 10 bases and the V segment lost 5 bases, leaving 12 bases of the junction unmatched. This CDR3 is 15 amino acids long. From germline, CDR1 is SGHTA and CDR2 FQGNSA. The CDR3 DNA follows: TGTGCCAGCAGCCAAGGACAGGGGTCCGGAAGGGAGCAGTTCTTC. It specifies CASSQGQGSGREQFF. Drawing the rest from reference TRBV7-2 and TRBJ2-1, the complete variable domain is GAGVSQSPSNKVTEKGKDVELRCDPISGHTALYWYRQSLGQGLEFLIYFQGNSAPDKSGLPSDRFSAERTGGSVSTLTIQRTQQEDSAVYLCASSQGQGSGREQFFGPGTRLTVL.

V is TRBV23-1 and J is TRBJ2-7; 12 nucleotides match TRBD1. TRBV23-1 qualifies as an ORF whose function is uncertain. CDR3 length: 17 amino acids. With 2 bases clipped from V and 5 bases from J, the junction kept 10 bases outside the gene matches. The CDR3: CASSQGDRGLYGDEQYF. Here the CDR3 DNA reads TGCGCCAGCAGTCAAGGGGACAGGGGGCTATACGGCGACGAGCAGTACTTC.

The chain couples TRBV7-7 to TRBJ2-1; D is possibly TRBD1 (6 bases). Trimming left V 5 bases short and J 0 bases short, with 14 bases between. Germline CDR1 SSHAT, CDR2 FNYEAQ (reference sequence). This CDR3 has 16 amino acids. CDR3 nucleotides: TGTGCCAGCAGCCCGCTGTTGGACAGCTCCTACAATGAGCAGTTCTTC. Translating it yields CASSPLLDSSYNEQFF.

The sample holds a few counts of this clone. The chain carries TRBV6-5 and TRBJ2-6, with 7 positions matching TRBD1. Trimming cost V 6 bases and J 3 bases; bases outside gene matches: 2. This CDR3 contains 14 residues. The V gene's germline CDR1 is MNHEY and CDR2 SVGAGI. DNA for the CDR3: TGTGCCAGCAGGAGGGGGCGTGGGGCCAACGTCCTGACTTTC. The encoded protein is CASRRGRGANVLTF.

This chain connects TRBV29-1 to TRBJ2-5, with D perhaps TRBD1 (6 bases). V lost 7 bases to trimming and J lost 5 bases, with 17 bases between them. The CDR3 loop spans 13 amino acids. CDR1 is SQVTM and CDR2 is ANQGSEA in the germline V gene. CDR3 sequence (DNA): TGCAGCGCGCCAGAAGGGGGTGCCGAGACCCAGTACTTC. Protein sequence: CSAPEGGAETQYF.

The chain combines TRBV3-1 (or the pseudogene TRBV3-2) with TRBJ2-3; 7 bases are shared with TRBD2. The germline gives CDR1 LGHDT, CDR2 YNNKEL (reference sequence). This CDR3 has 16 amino acids. J was trimmed by 6 bases and V by 0 bases; bases with no gene match: 9. This CDR3 reads CASSQDLMAGGDTQYF. As DNA, the CDR3 is TGTGCCAGCAGCCAAGATTTAATGGCCGGGGGGGATACGCAGTATTTT.

This chain links TRBV19 with TRBJ1-5; D gene uncertain. The CDR3 length is 15 residues. With 3 bases removed from V and 1 base from J, the gap between germline ends came to 10 bases. Germline V gene lookup returns CDR1 LNHDA and CDR2 SQIVND (reference sequence). The CDR3 nucleotides are TGTGCCAGTAGTATCAGCCCGCGGAGCAATCAGCCCCAGCATTTT. Translated: CASSISPRSNQPQHF.